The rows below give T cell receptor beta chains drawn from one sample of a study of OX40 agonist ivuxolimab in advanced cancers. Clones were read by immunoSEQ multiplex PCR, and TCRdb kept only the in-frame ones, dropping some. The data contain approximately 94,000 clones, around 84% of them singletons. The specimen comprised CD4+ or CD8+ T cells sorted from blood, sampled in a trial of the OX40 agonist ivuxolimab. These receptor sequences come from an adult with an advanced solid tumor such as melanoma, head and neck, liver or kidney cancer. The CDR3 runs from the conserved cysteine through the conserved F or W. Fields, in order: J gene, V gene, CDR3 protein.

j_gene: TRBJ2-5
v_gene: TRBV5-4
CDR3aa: CASSLWTQETQYF

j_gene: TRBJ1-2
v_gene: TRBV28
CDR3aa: CASSLYESGYTF

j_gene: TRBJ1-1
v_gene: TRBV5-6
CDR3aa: CASSLGGRANTEAFF

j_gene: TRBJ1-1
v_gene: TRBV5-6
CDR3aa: CASSLLGQGNTEAFF

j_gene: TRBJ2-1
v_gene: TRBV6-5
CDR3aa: CASSYFLASSYNEQFF

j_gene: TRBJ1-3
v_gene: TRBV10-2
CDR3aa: CASSGGTEGNTIYF

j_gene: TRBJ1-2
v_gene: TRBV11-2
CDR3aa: CASSLDPQQGTLRGYTF

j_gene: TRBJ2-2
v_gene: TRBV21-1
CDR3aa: CASIAYRGSTGELFF

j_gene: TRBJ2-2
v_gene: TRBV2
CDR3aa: CASGRLGGNTGELFF

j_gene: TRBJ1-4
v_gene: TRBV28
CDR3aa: CASSSGTRGTNEKLFF

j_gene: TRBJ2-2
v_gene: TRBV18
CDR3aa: CASSPKTTGAPGELFF

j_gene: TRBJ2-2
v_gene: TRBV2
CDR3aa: CASTRGSGTDTGELFF

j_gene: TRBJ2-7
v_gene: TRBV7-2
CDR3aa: CASSARGLDVYEQYF

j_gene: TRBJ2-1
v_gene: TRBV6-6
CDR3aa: CASSYGTSYNEQFF

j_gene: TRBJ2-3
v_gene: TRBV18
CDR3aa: CASSPRQGATDTQYF

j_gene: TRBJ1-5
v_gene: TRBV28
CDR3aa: CASSFPSINQPQHF

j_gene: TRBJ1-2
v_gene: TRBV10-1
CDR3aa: CASKTRYGYTF

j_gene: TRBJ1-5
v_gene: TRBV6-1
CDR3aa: CASIDRSNQPQHF

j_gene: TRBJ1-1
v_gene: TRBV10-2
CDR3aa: CASRTLGNTEAFF

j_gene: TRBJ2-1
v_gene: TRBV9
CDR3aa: CASSDRVNEQFF

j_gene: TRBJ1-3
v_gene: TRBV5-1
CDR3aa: CASSTGDGNTIYF

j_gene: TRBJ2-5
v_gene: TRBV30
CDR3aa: CAWNKGGLETQYF

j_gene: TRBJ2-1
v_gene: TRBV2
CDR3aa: CASRRTSGGLYNEQFF

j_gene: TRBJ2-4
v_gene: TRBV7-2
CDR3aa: CASSRPPGVDKNIQYF

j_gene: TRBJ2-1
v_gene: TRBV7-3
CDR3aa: CASSLLNRGSYNEQFF

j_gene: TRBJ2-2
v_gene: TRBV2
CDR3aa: CASRRTGLTGELFF

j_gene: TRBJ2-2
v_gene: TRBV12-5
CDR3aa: CASGLDTGELFF

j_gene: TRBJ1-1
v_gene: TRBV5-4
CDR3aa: CASSYRDLGTEAFF

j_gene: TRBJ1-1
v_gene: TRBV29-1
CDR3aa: CSVAGTLNTEAFF

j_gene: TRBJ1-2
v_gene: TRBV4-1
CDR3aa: CASSQEPSGGFNYGYTF

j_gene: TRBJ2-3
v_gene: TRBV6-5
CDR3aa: CASARRTGGTDTQYF

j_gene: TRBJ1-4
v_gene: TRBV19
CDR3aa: CASSPTQGAIEKLFF

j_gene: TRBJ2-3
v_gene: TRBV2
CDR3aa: CASSEFPTDTQYF

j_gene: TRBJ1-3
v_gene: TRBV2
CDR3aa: CASSEYRAGNTIYF

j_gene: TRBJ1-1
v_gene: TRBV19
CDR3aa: CASSRQYTEAFF

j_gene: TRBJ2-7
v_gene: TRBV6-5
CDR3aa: CATEPGWGTYF

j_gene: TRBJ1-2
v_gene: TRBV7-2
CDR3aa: CASSPLLRYTF

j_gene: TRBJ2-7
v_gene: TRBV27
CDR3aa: CASRRGGGEQYF

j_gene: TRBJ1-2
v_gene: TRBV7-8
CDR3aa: CASRTTGNYGYTF

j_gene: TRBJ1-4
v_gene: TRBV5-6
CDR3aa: CASSALTGSRGTNEKLFF

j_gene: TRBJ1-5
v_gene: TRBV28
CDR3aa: CASSTPQTGWSNQPQHF

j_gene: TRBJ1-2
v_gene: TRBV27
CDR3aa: CASSPGRILTNYGYTF